Listed below are T cell receptor beta chains from one sample, sequenced in a study of T cell repertoires in cytomegalovirus infection. Antigen specificity for these receptors is unknown. Via MiXCR, TCRdb re-called the reads, giving one row per CDR3 protein. The sample has around 430,000 distinct CDR3 sequences; 40% to 50% are singletons. The specimen was cultured PBMCs, collected from culture after CMV antigen stimulation. The source of these receptors is a human donor in good health (CMV status not recorded). Some clones in this sample may be carry-over from other donors' samples. Both conserved end residues are part of each CDR3. D genes are given only for firm matches. The size entry is marked missing in some rows and otherwise reads once, few, many or a size class.

few | TRBJ1-1 | TRBV7-2 | NA | CASRVDGGNTEAFF | TGTGCCAGCAGGGTCGACGGAGGGAACACTGAAGCTTTCTTT
few | TRBJ2-3 | TRBV7-8 | NA | CASSLSESTDTQYF | TGTGCCAGCAGCTTATCCGAAAGCACAGATACGCAGTATTTT
NA | TRBJ2-1 | TRBV12-3/TRBV12-4 | NA | CASSQTPPGVLGEQFF | TGTGCCAGCAGCCAAACCCCCCCGGGAGTACTTGGTGAGCAGTTCTTC
NA | TRBJ2-1 | TRBV6-5 | TRBD1 | CASSYTRWDRPNNEQFF | TGTGCCAGCAGTTACACCCGTTGGGACAGGCCCAACAATGAGCAGTTCTTC
few | TRBJ1-2 | TRBV7-2 | NA | CASSPSKGYGYTF | TGTGCCAGCAGCCCAAGTAAGGGCTATGGCTACACCTTC
NA | TRBJ2-5 | TRBV7-9 | NA | CATGLNQETQYF | TGTGCCACGGGACTTAACCAAGAGACCCAGTACTTC
NA | TRBJ1-3 | TRBV7-2 | NA | CASSLVPGAYSGNTIYF | TGTGCCAGCAGCTTAGTTCCCGGGGCTTACTCTGGAAACACCATATATTTT
few | TRBJ1-1 | TRBV6-1 | NA | CASLRGSDTEAFF | TGTGCCAGCTTGAGGGGGTCTGACACTGAAGCTTTCTTT
NA | TRBJ2-2 | TRBV12-5 | NA | CASRPGELFF | TGTGCTAGTAGGCCCGGGGAGCTGTTTTTT
few | TRBJ1-1 | TRBV12-3/TRBV12-4 | TRBD1 | CASSLPDRAWTEAFF | TGTGCCAGCAGCCTGCCGGACAGGGCGTGGACTGAAGCTTTCTTT
NA | TRBJ2-1 | TRBV7-9 | TRBD2 | CASSLTSGRASEQFF | TGTGCCAGCAGCTTGACTAGCGGGAGGGCCTCTGAGCAGTTCTTC
NA | TRBJ1-1 | TRBV7-2 | NA | CASSPFRAEAFF | TGTGCCAGCAGCCCCTTTAGGGCTGAAGCTTTCTTT
few | TRBJ1-1 | TRBV7-6 | NA | CASSRSGWDTEAFF | TGTGCCAGCAGCCGATCGGGATGGGACACTGAAGCTTTCTTT
NA | TRBJ1-4 | TRBV12-3/TRBV12-4 | NA | CASSLQPVWGEKLFF | TGTGCCAGCAGTTTACAGCCCGTTTGGGGTGAAAAACTGTTTTTT
NA | TRBJ1-5 | TRBV4-2 | NA | CASSQTLHRAGQPQHF | TGTGCCAGCAGCCAAACGCTCCACAGGGCTGGCCAGCCCCAGCATTTT
few | TRBJ2-3 | TRBV7-2 | NA | CASSLGFTGTDTQYF | TGTGCCAGCAGCTTAGGGTTCACAGGCACAGATACGCAGTATTTT
NA | TRBJ2-3 | TRBV7-2 | NA | CASARGRADTQYF | TGTGCCAGCGCAAGGGGGAGGGCAGATACGCAGTATTTT
few | TRBJ2-5 | TRBV7-9 | TRBD2 | CASSVSPLGTSGGPVGYF | TGTGCCAGCAGCGTTAGCCCCCTTGGGACTAGCGGGGGCCCCGTCGGGTACTTC
NA | TRBJ2-1 | TRBV7-2 | TRBD2 | CASSTSGALNEQFF | TGTGCCAGCAGCACCAGCGGGGCCCTAAATGAGCAGTTCTTC
NA | TRBJ1-5 | TRBV12-3/TRBV12-4 | NA | CASKQSNQPQHF | TGTGCCAGCAAGCAGAGCAATCAGCCCCAGCATTTT
NA | TRBJ2-1 | TRBV5-1 | TRBD2 | CASSLLASGRNEQFF | TGCGCCAGCAGCTTGTTGGCTAGCGGGAGGAATGAGCAGTTCTTC
NA | TRBJ2-5 | TRBV28 | NA | CASSGVQEQETQYF | TGTGCCAGCAGTGGGGTACAGGAACAAGAGACCCAGTACTTC
once | TRBJ1-5 | TRBV5-5 | NA | CASSLDSGAASNQPQHF | TGTGCCAGCAGCTTGGATTCGGGGGCAGCCAGCAATCAGCCCCAGCATTTT
few | TRBJ2-3 | TRBV15 | TRBD2 | CATSRDLASGVTDTQYF | TGTGCCACCAGCAGAGATCTAGCTAGCGGGGTCACAGATACGCAGTATTTT